Listed below are T cell receptor beta chains from one sample, sequenced in a study of cytomegalovirus exposure and HLA in healthy donors. Sequencing was performed with immunoSEQ multiplex PCR; in TCRdb, only in-frame clones are kept and a portion is missing. The data show approximately 20,000 clones, and the top ten clones hold approximately 23%. Sequenced sample: PBMCs. These receptors were taken from a man in his 60s in good health and CMV-seropositive. Each CDR3 is given without its conserved first and last residue. Fields, in order: V gene, CDR3 protein.

V gene: TRBV7-2
CDR3 protein: ASSLVFLAGGGELF

V gene: TRBV5-1
CDR3 protein: ASSLRGGQGAETQY

V gene: TRBV19
CDR3 protein: ASTPRGNRAEAF

V gene: TRBV30
CDR3 protein: AWSVDRNTEAF

V gene: TRBV7-9
CDR3 protein: ASSLSGGSYEQY

V gene: TRBV30
CDR3 protein: AWSLLGYEQY

V gene: TRBV5-1
CDR3 protein: ASGELAGVQETQY

V gene: TRBV25-1
CDR3 protein: ASSQGWEQY

V gene: TRBV29-1
CDR3 protein: SVARNGETQY

V gene: TRBV5-1
CDR3 protein: ASSLIMTGVGGYT

V gene: TRBV25-1
CDR3 protein: ASSALGGLREQY

V gene: TRBV18
CDR3 protein: ASQDRSTDTQY

V gene: TRBV6-6
CDR3 protein: ARRVETSGRSDTQY

V gene: TRBV27
CDR3 protein: ASSGREGYEQY

V gene: TRBV29-1
CDR3 protein: SVAGLAGTGYNEQF

V gene: TRBV6-5
CDR3 protein: ASSYMQGRYGYT

V gene: TRBV5-4
CDR3 protein: ASSFRRDTNTGELF

V gene: TRBV5-6
CDR3 protein: ASSLGGRRYT

V gene: TRBV29-1
CDR3 protein: SVEDPVQF

V gene: TRBV5-1
CDR3 protein: ASRPLADTPADTQY

V gene: TRBV5-1
CDR3 protein: ASSSEGERYGYT

V gene: TRBV11-3
CDR3 protein: ASSSSQEATYEQY

V gene: TRBV30
CDR3 protein: AWSVGRANYGYT

V gene: TRBV4-2
CDR3 protein: ASSQVSGAGVSETQY

V gene: TRBV4-1
CDR3 protein: ASSQVALNTEAF

V gene: TRBV5-6
CDR3 protein: ASSSPTSGSINIQY

V gene: TRBV6-1
CDR3 protein: AGSSPGRVYEQY

V gene: TRBV7-2
CDR3 protein: ASSLLAGSDNEQF

V gene: TRBV29-1
CDR3 protein: SAALAGEIQETQY

V gene: TRBV2
CDR3 protein: ASTTRGLTYEQY

V gene: TRBV4-1
CDR3 protein: ASSQEPGGRSGANVLT

V gene: TRBV19
CDR3 protein: ASSTGTNDNEQF

V gene: TRBV4-1
CDR3 protein: ASSPGQGGLYEQF

V gene: TRBV6-6
CDR3 protein: AASKRTDYGYT

V gene: TRBV5-4
CDR3 protein: ASSLATEADTEAF

V gene: TRBV5-1
CDR3 protein: ASSTQAGSSYNEQF

V gene: TRBV9
CDR3 protein: ASSAIRGNTEAF

V gene: TRBV5-1
CDR3 protein: ASSWPIGAGSTDTQY

V gene: TRBV5-1
CDR3 protein: ASSIAGTSTDTQY

V gene: TRBV6-6
CDR3 protein: ASQGGLAGIETQY

V gene: TRBV6-5
CDR3 protein: ASRPSGRSEQY

V gene: TRBV7-8
CDR3 protein: ASSFGTGSETQY

V gene: TRBV5-7
CDR3 protein: ASSFPNPPWKRRNYEQY

V gene: TRBV5-4
CDR3 protein: ASSSGTGTASTDTQY

V gene: TRBV7-8
CDR3 protein: ASSPPGTWDGYT

V gene: TRBV29-1
CDR3 protein: SAGGGDNYGYT

V gene: TRBV29-1
CDR3 protein: SVARGRGEQY

V gene: TRBV5-1
CDR3 protein: ASSSVGSSYEQY

V gene: TRBV7-2
CDR3 protein: ASSLGRGRTYEQY

V gene: TRBV5-1
CDR3 protein: ASSSGPGQDFGQPQH